This T cell receptor (beta chain) comes out of a study of regulatory T cells in long-lasting Graves disease. The CDR3 covers 19 residues. From germline, CDR1 is MNHEY and CDR2 SVGEGT. The trim removed 2 bases at V and 9 bases at J, leaving 19 bases unmatched. A remark on this clonotype: A much larger clone lies one base from this, so it may be a read error.

Time point specified: newly diagnosed GD, antithyroid drugs for less than 3 months. Researchers made the TCR library from RNA that was extracted from PBMCs. An endocrinology department in Xi'an, China, supplied the patients. Arm-PCR of CDR3 regions with iRepertoire HTBI primers generated TCR beta libraries. Via MiXCR, TCRdb re-called the multiplex PCR reads, giving one row per CDR3 protein. The sample lists fewer than 350,000 distinct CDR3 sequences, under 20% occurring once. The clonotype comes from a female donor with Graves disease. Sequencing was performed on peripheral blood mononuclear cells (PBMCs), taken at new diagnosis, from a patient treated with antithyroid drugs. The chain uses TRBV6-2 or TRBV6-3 and TRBJ2-7; 13 positions agree with TRBD2. The CDR3 loop is CASSYAPGLAGANGDGQYF. The CDR3 DNA is TGTGCCAGCAGTTACGCTCCCGGACTAGCGGGAGCGAATGGAGACGGGCAGTACTTC.